A single sample is the source of the 21 T cell receptor beta chains below, sequenced in a study of CD4 T cells in relation to SARS-CoV-2 and coronaviruses. These receptors' antigens are unknown. Unexposed donor CD4+ T cells date from 2011-2018, before the COVID-19 pandemic. After about 10 days of culture, CD4+ T cells were isolated. TCRdb keeps only in-frame clones here, not all; method: immunoSEQ multiplex PCR. The sample lists 15,000 to 20,000 clones, 78% seen once, with about 21% in the top ten. Sequenced input: CD4+ T cells from PBMCs, cultured in vitro. The receptor set was obtained from a human donor in good health.

The chain recombines TRBV5-1 with TRBJ1-1; 9 bases line up with TRBD1. V was clipped by 0 bases and J by 3 bases; unmatched bases: 6. CDR3 length: 16 amino acids. From germline, CDR1 is SGHRS and CDR2 YFSETQ. DNA for the CDR3: TGCGCCAGCAGCTTGGCCGGACAGGGGAGGTACACTGAAGCTTTCTTT. Translated, it gives CASSLAGQGRYTEAFF.

This chain joins TRBV12-3 or TRBV12-4 and TRBJ1-5; D unclear. Trimming shortened V by 6 bases and J by 6 bases, and 12 bases separated the two germline ends. The CDR3 length is 13 residues. CDR3 residues: CASSRETSQPQHF. The CDR3 coding sequence is TGTGCCAGCAGCCGGGAAACCAGTCAGCCCCAGCATTTT.

The J gene is TRBJ2-1, the V gene TRBV3-1 (or the pseudogene TRBV3-2); 9 bases fit TRBD2. CDR3 length equals 17 residues. With V trimmed by 0 bases and J by 14 bases, 17 bases remained unmatched. Germline CDR1 is LGHDT and CDR2 is YNNKEL (reference sequence). The CDR3 loop is CASSQDFWGTSINGKFF. The CDR3 coding sequence is TGTGCCAGCAGCCAAGATTTTTGGGGGACTAGCATCAATGGGAAGTTCTTC.

The rearrangement joins TRBV14 to TRBJ2-2, with D perhaps matching TRBD1 (5 bases). CDR3 size: 15 residues. Germline V gene data show CDR1 as SGHDN and CDR2 as FVKESK. V was shortened by 3 bases and J by 5 bases, with 13 bases between the two germline ends. The chain's CDR3 is CASSQFKGYTGELFF. The CDR3, as DNA: TGTGCCAGCAGCCAGTTCAAGGGGTATACCGGGGAGCTGTTTTTT.

In the case of this clone: The sample contains more than one DNA sequence encoding this CDR3. The gene calls are TRBV7-9 and TRBJ2-3; no reliable D call. From germline, CDR1 is SEHNR and CDR2 FQNEAQ (reference sequence). This CDR3 comprises 14 residues. V lost 1 base and J lost 0, with 5 bases in between. CDR3 in DNA: TGTGCCAGCAGCTTAGGGGCTAGCACAGATACGCAGTATTTT. It specifies CASSLGASTDTQYF.

This clone occurred a few times. The V gene is TRBV7-9, the J gene TRBJ2-7, with 8 bases aligning to TRBD2. J gave up 6 bases and V 7 bases, and 8 bases lay outside the gene matches. In germline, CDR1 is SEHNR, CDR2 FQNEAQ (reference sequence). This CDR3 has 13 residues. The CDR3 DNA reads TGTGCCAGCACCATGGGCGGGAGGAGCGAGCAGTACTTC. It codes for CASTMGGRSEQYF.

The chain uses TRBV4-2 and TRBJ1-2, with D possibly matching TRBD1 (6 bases). Trimming took off 4 bases at V and 4 bases at J, with 19 bases between the two ends. Germline loops: CDR1 LGHNA, CDR2 YNFKEQ. The CDR3 runs to 16 residues. Here the CDR3 DNA reads TGTGCCAGCAGCCCAGGGGCCACAGAAGGAAGCTATGGCTACACCTTC. Protein product: CASSPGATEGSYGYTF.

This clone was found once. The chain couples TRBV7-9 to TRBJ1-2; D is possibly TRBD1 (5 bases). V was cut by 5 bases and J by 11 bases, with 15 bases left in between. CDR3 length equals 12 residues. Germline CDR1 is SEHNR and CDR2 is FQNEAQ (reference sequence). The chain's CDR3 is CASSAGNAGYTF. The CDR3 region has the DNA TGTGCCAGCAGCGCAGGGAATGCTGGGTACACCTTC.

A single count supports this clone. V usage is TRBV6-5 and J usage is TRBJ1-2; TRBD1 matches 7 bases. Germline V lookup: CDR1 MNHEY, CDR2 SVGAGI. The CDR3 spans 14 residues. V shed 6 bases and J 8 bases; nucleotides not matched to a gene: 12. CDR3 sequence: CASRGYRGPEGYTF. The CDR3 DNA is TGTGCCAGCAGGGGATACAGGGGCCCGGAAGGCTACACCTTC.

This clone was picked up one time. This sequence joins TRBV7-3 and TRBJ2-2, with D unclear. The CDR3 spans 15 residues. In germline, CDR1 is SGHTA, CDR2 FQGTGA. V gave up 1 base and J gave up 3 bases, with 9 bases separating them. The CDR3 sequence: CASSLSTGHTGELFF. CDR3 in DNA: TGTGCCAGCAGCTTAAGTACGGGCCACACCGGGGAGCTGTTTTTT.

The chain has TRBV12-3 or TRBV12-4 and TRBJ1-5; D not certain. The ends were cut back, 0 bases at V and 9 bases at J, with 9 bases in the middle. This CDR3 has 13 amino acids. For the CDR3, the DNA is TGTGCCAGCAGTTTAGCGATGGTTGGGCCCCAGCATTTT. Protein sequence: CASSLAMVGPQHF.

This clone was observed a handful of times. The chain carries TRBV7-2 and TRBJ2-7; D is uncertain. Looked up from germline, CDR1 is SGHTA and CDR2 is FQGNSA. Trimming pared 1 base from V and 0 bases from J, leaving 13 bases between. This CDR3 spans 16 amino acids. The CDR3 nucleotides read TGTGCCAGCAGCTTAGTTGGCACTGGAAGCTCCTACGAGCAGTACTTC. Its translation: CASSLVGTGSSYEQYF.

The V gene is TRBV12-3 or TRBV12-4, the J gene TRBJ1-2; 8 bases map to TRBD1. With V trimmed by 5 bases and J by 4 bases, 3 bases remained unmatched. This CDR3 is built from 13 residues. CDR3 in DNA: TGTGCCAGCAGTCCGACAGGGGCCTATGGCTACACCTTC. Protein product: CASSPTGAYGYTF.

This chain uses TRBV18 with TRBJ2-1; 12 bases map to TRBD1. Germline lookup yields CDR1 KGHSH and CDR2 LQKENI. With V trimmed by 5 bases and J by 9 bases, 5 bases remained unmatched. CDR3 length equals 14 residues. CDR3 amino acids: CASSWGQGASEQFF. As DNA, the CDR3 is TGTGCCAGCTCATGGGGACAGGGGGCAAGTGAGCAGTTCTTC. Full variable domain (rest looked up from reference TRBV18 and TRBJ2-1): NAGVMQNPRHLVRRRGQEARLRCSPMKGHSHVYWYRQLPEEGLKFMVYLQKENIIDESGMPKERFSAEFPKEGPSILRIQQVVRGDSAAYFCASSWGQGASEQFFGPGTRLTVL.

CDR3 bases: TGCAGCGTGGACGAATGGGGCGGGAACTACAATGAGCAGTTCTTC. It codes for CSVDEWGGNYNEQFF. The J gene is TRBJ2-1, the V gene TRBV29-1, with D possibly being TRBD2 (6 bases). The CDR3 runs 15 residues. The germline V gene encodes CDR1 SQVTM and CDR2 ANQGSEA. V shed 6 bases and J shed 3 bases, with 18 bases lying between them.

This chain uses TRBV28 with TRBJ2-1; 7 bases fit TRBD1. Germline CDR1 MDHEN, CDR2 SYDVKM. V lost 5 bases and J lost 8; bases outside the gene matches: 12. This CDR3 is built from 15 residues. CDR3 nucleotides: TGTGCCAGCAGTCCCGTAGAGACAGGGAAGCATGAGCAGTTCTTC. As protein: CASSPVETGKHEQFF.

V gene TRBV5-6 combines with J gene TRBJ1-1; D is unresolved. Germline assignment: CDR1 SGHDT and CDR2 YYEEEE. Trimming stripped 4 bases from V and 5 bases from J, with 12 bases between. This CDR3 is 13 amino acids long. The CDR3 coding sequence is TGTGCCAGCAGCCCCAAGGGTCGGACTGAAGCTTTCTTT. Its protein product is CASSPKGRTEAFF. Based on the CDR3 plus reference TRBV5-6 and TRBJ1-1, the full variable domain is DAGVTQSPTHLIKTRGQQVTLRCSPKSGHDTVSWYQQALGQGPQFIFQYYEEEERQRGNFPDRFSGHQFPNYSSELNVNALLLGDSALYLCASSPKGRTEAFFGQGTRLTVV.

The chain links TRBV7-9 to TRBJ2-1; tentative D call: TRBD2 (5 bases). V was trimmed by 3 bases and J by 3 bases, leaving 12 bases between them. Germline V lookup: CDR1 SEHNR, CDR2 FQNEAQ (reference sequence). The length of the CDR3 is 15 residues. This CDR3 reads CASSLGRGFYNEQFF. The CDR3, as DNA: TGTGCCAGCAGCTTGGGTCGGGGATTCTACAATGAGCAGTTCTTC.

The chain links TRBV15 to TRBJ1-6; D may be TRBD1 (6 bases). The germline V gene encodes CDR1 LNHNV and CDR2 YYDKDF (reference sequence). This CDR3 has 14 residues. Between the trimmed V and J ends, which lost 0 bases and 6 bases, there was a span of 6 bases. The CDR3 bases are TGTGCCACCAGCAGAGAAGGGGGTAATTCACCCCTCCACTTT. Its protein product is CATSREGGNSPLHF.

The V and J genes are TRBV25-1 and TRBJ1-1; D uncertain. With 5 bases removed from V and 3 bases from J, the gap between germline ends came to 16 bases. The CDR3 covers 15 residues. Germline-derived CDR1 and CDR2 are MGHDK and SYGVNS. CDR3 sequence: CASSSATGSYTEAFF. In DNA, the CDR3 is TGTGCCAGCAGTTCGGCGACGGGCTCCTACACTGAAGCTTTCTTT.

The CDR3 spells CASSPETLLVETQYF. CDR3 in DNA: TGTGCCAGCAGTCCCGAGACTTTATTAGTAGAGACCCAGTACTTC. V gene TRBV3-1 (or the pseudogene TRBV3-2) combines with J gene TRBJ2-5; unclear D gene. V dropped 6 bases and J dropped 4 bases, with 18 bases sitting between them. Germline V gene sequence: CDR1 LGHDT, CDR2 YNNKEL (reference sequence). The CDR3 is 15 amino acids.